This entry describes one TCR beta chain. Its binding antigen is unknown. The record has no base qualities; no much larger clone is one base away. Samples from volunteer blood donors who had recovered from COVID-19 were contributed by a second Seattle source. Collaborating institutions collected whole blood in K2EDTA tubes following their own protocols. For TCRbeta analysis, collaborator samples were shipped as frozen whole blood, as isolated PBMCs, or as DNA extracted from either sample type. TCRbeta CDR3 regions were amplified from genomic DNA using the immunoSEQ Assay, a bias-controlled multiplex PCR. As for how the authors treated the data: The number of nucleated cells in each sample was estimated from the amplification of reference gene primers within the assay. To quantify the absolute abundance of each unique TCRbeta CDR3 rearrangement, sequence reads were collapsed and filtered. For each sample, productive Simpson clonality was calculated as the square root of Simpson's diversity index across productive rearrangements. The table was pulled from immuneACCESS by TCRdb, which kept in-frame rearrangements only. Such tables lose some clones; where checked, under half of the loss comes from unresolved V genes, and the rest has no known cause. The D gene and trimming were derived from the DNA, and the V and J assignments and clone size from that table. In all, the sample holds about 200,000 clones, and more than 75% of those were seen once. The leading ten clones occupy approximately 6.2% of the sample.

The data originate from a study of blood T cell repertoires in COVID-19 (dated by TCRdb to 2019 to 2021). In the study overall: Samples covering the acute and convalescent phases of COVID-19 were provided by collaborators in the United States, Italy and Spain. The dataset comprised deeply sampled blood TCRbeta repertoires from subjects exposed to, actively infected with, or recovered from COVID-19. Samples came from the ongoing ImmuneRACE study (first 160 participants) plus 1,254 subjects from 6 global collaborators. Nearly every sample came with metadata listing a de-identified subject ID, COVID-19 status, age in years and sex. The repertoires were released in a freely available public database intended as a resource for research on the immune response to SARS-CoV-2. HLA class I and class II types, where available, came from metadata supplied by the sample provider rather than from assay-based typing. The material from the prospective study consisted of cDNA or gDNA derived from T cells, B-cell-depleted T cells, or PBMCs.

On the study overall, not on this receptor specifically: The quantity of clinical and demographic metadata differed by source and by participant and was supplied without curation.

Between the V and J ends, shortened by 9 bases and 10 bases respectively, the junction contains 7 bases. Sequences MRHNA (CDR1) and SNTAGT (CDR2) are obtained from the germline V gene. The CDR3 goes from the cysteine to the phenylalanine over 9 residues. Of all the DNA, just the CDR3 is kept, 27 bases in frame from base 1. The source material was peripheral blood. This sequence uses TRBV6-4 and TRBJ1-5; no confident D gene assignment can be made. The sequence was obtained from a man between 60 and 75 years old who had recovered from COVID-19. Here the CDR3 is given as CASSVPQHF. The sequence in DNA is TGTGCCAGTTCCGTACCCCAGCATTTT.